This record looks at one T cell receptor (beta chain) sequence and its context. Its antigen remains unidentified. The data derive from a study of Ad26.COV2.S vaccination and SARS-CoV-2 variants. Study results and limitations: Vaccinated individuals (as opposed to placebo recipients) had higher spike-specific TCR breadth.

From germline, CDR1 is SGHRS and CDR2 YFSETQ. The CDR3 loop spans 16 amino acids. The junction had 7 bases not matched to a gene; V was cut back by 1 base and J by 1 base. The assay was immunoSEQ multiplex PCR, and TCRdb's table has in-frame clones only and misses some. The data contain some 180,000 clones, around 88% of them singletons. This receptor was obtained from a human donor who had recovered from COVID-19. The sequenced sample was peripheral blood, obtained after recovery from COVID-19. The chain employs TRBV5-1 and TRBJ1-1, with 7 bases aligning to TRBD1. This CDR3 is CASSLFPDRENTEAFF. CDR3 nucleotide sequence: TGCGCCAGCAGCTTGTTTCCTGACAGGGAGAACACTGAAGCTTTCTTT.